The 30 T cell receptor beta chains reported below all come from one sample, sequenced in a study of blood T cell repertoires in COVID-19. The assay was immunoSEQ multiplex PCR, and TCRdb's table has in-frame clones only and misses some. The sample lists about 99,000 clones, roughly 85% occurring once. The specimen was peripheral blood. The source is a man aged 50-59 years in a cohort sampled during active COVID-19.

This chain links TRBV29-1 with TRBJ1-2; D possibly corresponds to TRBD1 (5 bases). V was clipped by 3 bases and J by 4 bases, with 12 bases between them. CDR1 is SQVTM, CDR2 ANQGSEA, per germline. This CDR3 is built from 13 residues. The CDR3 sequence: CSVEGGVGYGYTF. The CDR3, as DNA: TGCAGCGTTGAGGGAGGGGTTGGCTATGGCTACACCTTC. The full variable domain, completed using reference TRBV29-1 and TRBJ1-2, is SAVISQKPSRDICQRGTSLTIQCQVDSQVTMMFWYRQQPGQSLTLIATANQGSEATYESGFVIDKFPISRPNLTFSTLTVSNMSPEDSSIYLCSVEGGVGYGYTFGSGTRLTVV.

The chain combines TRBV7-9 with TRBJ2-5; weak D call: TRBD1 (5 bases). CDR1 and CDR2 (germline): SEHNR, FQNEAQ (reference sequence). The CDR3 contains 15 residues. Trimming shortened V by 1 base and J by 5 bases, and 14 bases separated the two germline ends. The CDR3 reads CASSLGVQGGETQYF. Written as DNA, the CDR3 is TGTGCCAGCAGCTTAGGTGTTCAGGGTGGCGAGACCCAGTACTTC.

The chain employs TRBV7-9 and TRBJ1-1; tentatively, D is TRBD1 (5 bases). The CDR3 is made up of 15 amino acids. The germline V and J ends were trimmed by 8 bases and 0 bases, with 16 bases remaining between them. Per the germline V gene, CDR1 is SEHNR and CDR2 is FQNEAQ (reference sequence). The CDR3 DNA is TGTGCCAGCGGCGTGGGGGGTATTATGAACACTGAAGCTTTCTTT. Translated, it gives CASGVGGIMNTEAFF.

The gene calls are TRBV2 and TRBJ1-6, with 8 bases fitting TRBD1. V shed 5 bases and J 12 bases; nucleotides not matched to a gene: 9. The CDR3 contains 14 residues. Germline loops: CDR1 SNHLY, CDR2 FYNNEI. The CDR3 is CASSIDRGSGPLHF. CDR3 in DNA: TGTGCCAGCAGTATAGACAGGGGAAGCGGACCCCTCCACTTT.

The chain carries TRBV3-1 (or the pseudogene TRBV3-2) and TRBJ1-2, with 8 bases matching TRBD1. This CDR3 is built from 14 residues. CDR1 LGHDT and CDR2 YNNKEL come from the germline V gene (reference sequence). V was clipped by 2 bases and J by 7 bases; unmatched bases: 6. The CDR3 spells CASSQKTGVVGYTF. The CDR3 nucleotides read TGTGCCAGCAGCCAAAAGACAGGGGTAGTTGGCTACACCTTC.

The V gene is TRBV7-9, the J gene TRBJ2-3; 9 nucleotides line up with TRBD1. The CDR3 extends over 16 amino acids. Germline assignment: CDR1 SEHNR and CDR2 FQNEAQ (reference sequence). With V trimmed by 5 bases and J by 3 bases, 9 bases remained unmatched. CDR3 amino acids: CASSVKMTGGTDTQYF. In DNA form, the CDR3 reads TGTGCCAGCAGCGTAAAAATGACAGGGGGTACAGATACGCAGTATTTT.

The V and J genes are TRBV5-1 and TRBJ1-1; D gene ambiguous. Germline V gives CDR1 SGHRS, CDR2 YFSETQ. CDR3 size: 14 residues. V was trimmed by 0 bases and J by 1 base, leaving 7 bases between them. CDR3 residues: CASSLGHPNTEAFF. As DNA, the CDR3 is TGCGCCAGCAGCTTGGGACACCCGAACACTGAAGCTTTCTTT.

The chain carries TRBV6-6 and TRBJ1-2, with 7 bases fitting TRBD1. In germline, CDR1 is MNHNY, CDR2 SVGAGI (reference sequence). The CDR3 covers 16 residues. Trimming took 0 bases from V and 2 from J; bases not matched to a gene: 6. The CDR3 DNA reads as TGTGCCAGCAGTTACTCAAGGACAGGCGAAAACTATGGCTACACCTTC. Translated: CASSYSRTGENYGYTF.

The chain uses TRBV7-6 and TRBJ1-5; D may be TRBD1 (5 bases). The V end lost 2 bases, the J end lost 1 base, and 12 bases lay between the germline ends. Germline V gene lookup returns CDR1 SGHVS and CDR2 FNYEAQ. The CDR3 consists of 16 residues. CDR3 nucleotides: TGTGCCAGCAGCTTATCTCCAGGGTTAAGCAATCAGCCCCAGCATTTT. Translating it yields CASSLSPGLSNQPQHF.

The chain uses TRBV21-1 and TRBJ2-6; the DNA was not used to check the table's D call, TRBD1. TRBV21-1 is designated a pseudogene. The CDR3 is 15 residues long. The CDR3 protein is CASSADTAGANVLTF. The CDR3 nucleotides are TGTGCCAGCAGCGCCGACACAGCTGGGGCCAACGTCCTGACTTTC.

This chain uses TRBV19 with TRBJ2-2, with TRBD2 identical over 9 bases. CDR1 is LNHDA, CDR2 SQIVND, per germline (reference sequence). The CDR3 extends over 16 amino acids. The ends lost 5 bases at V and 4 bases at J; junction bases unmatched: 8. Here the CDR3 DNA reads TGTGCCAGTAGTCACCTTAGCGGGGGTAGCACCGGGGAGCTGTTTTTT. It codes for CASSHLSGGSTGELFF.

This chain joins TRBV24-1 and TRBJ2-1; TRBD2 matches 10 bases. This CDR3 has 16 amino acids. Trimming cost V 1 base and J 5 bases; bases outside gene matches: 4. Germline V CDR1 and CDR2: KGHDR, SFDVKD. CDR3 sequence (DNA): TGTGCCACCAGTGATTTTAACCTAGCGGGGGACAATGAGCAGTTCTTC. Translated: CATSDFNLAGDNEQFF.

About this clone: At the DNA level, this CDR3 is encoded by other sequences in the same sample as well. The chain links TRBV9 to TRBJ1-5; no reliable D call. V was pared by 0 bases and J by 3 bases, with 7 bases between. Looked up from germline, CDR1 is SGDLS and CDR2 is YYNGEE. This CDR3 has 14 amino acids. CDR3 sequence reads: CASSVGGINQPQHF. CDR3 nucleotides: TGTGCCAGCAGCGTAGGAGGGATCAATCAGCCCCAGCATTTT.

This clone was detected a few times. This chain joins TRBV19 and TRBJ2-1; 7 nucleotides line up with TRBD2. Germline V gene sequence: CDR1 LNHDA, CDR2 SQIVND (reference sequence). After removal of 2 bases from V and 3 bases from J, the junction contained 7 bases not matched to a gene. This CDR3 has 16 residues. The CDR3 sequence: CASSISAGRIYNEQFF. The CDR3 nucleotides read TGTGCCAGTAGTATATCAGCGGGGAGGATCTACAATGAGCAGTTCTTC.

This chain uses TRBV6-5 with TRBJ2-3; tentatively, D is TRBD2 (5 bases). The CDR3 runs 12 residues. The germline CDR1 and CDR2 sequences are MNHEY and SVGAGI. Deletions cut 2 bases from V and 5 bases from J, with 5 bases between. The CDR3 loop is CASSYEGDTQYF. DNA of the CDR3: TGTGCCAGCAGTTACGAGGGAGATACGCAGTATTTT.

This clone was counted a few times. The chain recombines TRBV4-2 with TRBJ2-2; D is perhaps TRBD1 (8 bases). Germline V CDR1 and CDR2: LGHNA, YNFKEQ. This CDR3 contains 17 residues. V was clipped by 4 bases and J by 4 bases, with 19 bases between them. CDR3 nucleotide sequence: TGTGCCAGCAGCCCGTACCGACAGGGGAGGGGCACCGGGGAGCTGTTTTTT. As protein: CASSPYRQGRGTGELFF.

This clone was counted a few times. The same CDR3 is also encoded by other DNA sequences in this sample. CDR3 loop: CASSPQGNQPQHF. CDR3 bases: TGTGCCAGCTCACCGCAGGGCAATCAGCCCCAGCATTTT. The rearrangement links TRBV18 to TRBJ1-5; D call uncertain. Germline CDR1 and CDR2: KGHSH and LQKENI. CDR3 length: 13 residues. V was trimmed by 3 bases and J by 2 bases, leaving 5 bases between them.

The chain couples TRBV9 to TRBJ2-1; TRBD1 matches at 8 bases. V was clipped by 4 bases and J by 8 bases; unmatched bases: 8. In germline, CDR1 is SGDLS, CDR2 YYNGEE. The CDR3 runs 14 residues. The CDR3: CASSTGTGGYEQFF. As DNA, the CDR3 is TGTGCCAGCAGCACCGGGACAGGCGGGTATGAGCAGTTCTTC. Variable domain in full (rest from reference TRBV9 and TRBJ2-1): DSGVTQTPKHLITATGQRVTLRCSPRSGDLSVYWYQQSLDQGLQFLIQYYNGEERAKGNILERFSAQQFPDLHSELNLSSLELGDSALYFCASSTGTGGYEQFFGPGTRLTVL.

The CDR3 DNA sequence: TGCAGCGGTACGCAGGGTCTGGGCTATGGCTACACCTTC. Residues: CSGTQGLGYGYTF. The genes are TRBV29-1 and TRBJ1-2; D perhaps matches TRBD1 (5 bases). This CDR3 has 13 amino acids. Trimming stripped 7 bases from V and 4 bases from J, with 16 bases between. Germline values: CDR1 SQVTM, CDR2 ANQGSEA.

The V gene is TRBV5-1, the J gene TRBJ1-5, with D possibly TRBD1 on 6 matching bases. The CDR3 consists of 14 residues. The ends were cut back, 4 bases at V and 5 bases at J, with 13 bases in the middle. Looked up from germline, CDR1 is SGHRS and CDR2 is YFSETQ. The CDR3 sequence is CASSLGQNDQPQHF. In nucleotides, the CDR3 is TGCGCCAGCAGCCTAGGACAGAACGATCAGCCCCAGCATTTT.

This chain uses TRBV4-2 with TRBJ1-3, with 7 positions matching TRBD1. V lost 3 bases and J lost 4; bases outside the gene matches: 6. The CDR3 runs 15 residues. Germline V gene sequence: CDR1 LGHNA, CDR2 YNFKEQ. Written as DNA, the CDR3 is TGTGCCAGCAGCCAGGAGGGGGCTGAGGGAAACACCATATATTTT. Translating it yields CASSQEGAEGNTIYF.

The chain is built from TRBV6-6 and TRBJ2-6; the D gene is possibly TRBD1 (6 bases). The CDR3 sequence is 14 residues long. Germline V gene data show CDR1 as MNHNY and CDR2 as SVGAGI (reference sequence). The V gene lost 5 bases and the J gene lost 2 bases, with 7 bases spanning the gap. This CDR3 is CASSTGTGANVLTF. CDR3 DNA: TGTGCCAGCAGTACAGGGACTGGGGCCAACGTCCTGACTTTC.

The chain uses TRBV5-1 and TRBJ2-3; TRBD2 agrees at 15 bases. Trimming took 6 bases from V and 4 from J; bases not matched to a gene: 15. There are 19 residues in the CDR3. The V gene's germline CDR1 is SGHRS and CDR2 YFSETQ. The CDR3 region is CASNPGLAGGRPDSDTQYF. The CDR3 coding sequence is TGCGCCAGCAACCCGGGACTAGCGGGGGGCCGGCCCGATTCAGATACGCAGTATTTT.

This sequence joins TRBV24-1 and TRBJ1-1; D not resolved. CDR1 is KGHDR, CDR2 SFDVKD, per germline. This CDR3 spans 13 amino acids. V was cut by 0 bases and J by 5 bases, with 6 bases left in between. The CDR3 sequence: CATSDLGRTEAFF. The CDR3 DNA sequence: TGTGCCACCAGTGATTTGGGGAGAACTGAAGCTTTCTTT.

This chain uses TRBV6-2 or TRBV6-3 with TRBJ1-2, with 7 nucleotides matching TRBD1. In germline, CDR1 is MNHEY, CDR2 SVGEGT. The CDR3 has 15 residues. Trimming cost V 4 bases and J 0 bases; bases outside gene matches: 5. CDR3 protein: CASSFIGQANYGYTF. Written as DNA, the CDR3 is TGTGCCAGCAGTTTCATTGGACAGGCTAACTATGGCTACACCTTC.

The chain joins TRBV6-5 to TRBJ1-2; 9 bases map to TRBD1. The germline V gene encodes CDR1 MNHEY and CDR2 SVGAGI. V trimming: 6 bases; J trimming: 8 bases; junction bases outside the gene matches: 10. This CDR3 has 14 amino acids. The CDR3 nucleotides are TGTGCCAGCAGAGTACCACAGGGGGCTCGGGGCTACACCTTC. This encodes CASRVPQGARGYTF.

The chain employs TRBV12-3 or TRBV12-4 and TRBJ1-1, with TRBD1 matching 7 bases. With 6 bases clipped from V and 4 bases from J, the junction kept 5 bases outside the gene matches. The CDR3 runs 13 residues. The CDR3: CASRPSGGTEAFF. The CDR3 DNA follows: TGTGCCAGCAGACCCTCAGGGGGCACTGAAGCTTTCTTT.

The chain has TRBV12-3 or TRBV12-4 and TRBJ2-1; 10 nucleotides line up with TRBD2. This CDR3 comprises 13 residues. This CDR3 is CAVKRGGPDEQFF. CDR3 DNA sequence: TGTGCTGTAAAGCGGGGGGGCCCAGATGAGCAGTTCTTC.

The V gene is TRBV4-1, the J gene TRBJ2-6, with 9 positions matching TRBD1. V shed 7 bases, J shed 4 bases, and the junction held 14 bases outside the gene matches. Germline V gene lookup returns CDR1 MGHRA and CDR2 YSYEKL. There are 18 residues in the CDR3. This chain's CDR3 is CASNPLPGQGTGANVLTF. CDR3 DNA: TGCGCCAGCAACCCTCTCCCTGGACAGGGGACCGGGGCCAACGTCCTGACTTTC.

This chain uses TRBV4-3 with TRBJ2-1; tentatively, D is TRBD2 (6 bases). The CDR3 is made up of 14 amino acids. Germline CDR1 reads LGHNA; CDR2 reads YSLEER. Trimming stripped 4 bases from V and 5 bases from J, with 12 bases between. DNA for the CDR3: TGCGCCAGCAGCCCCAGCGGGCTCCACAATGAGCAGTTCTTC. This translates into CASSPSGLHNEQFF.